Listed below are T cell receptor beta chains from one sample, sequenced in a study of cytomegalovirus exposure and HLA in healthy donors. Assay: immunoSEQ multiplex PCR; the TCRdb copy retains only in-frame clones and omits some. This listing includes over 150,000 clones. Material: PBMCs. These receptors all come from a boy aged 5 to 17 in good health and CMV-seronegative. The CDR3 runs from the conserved cysteine through the conserved F or W. Each record gives: CDR3 DNA, CDR3 protein, V gene, CDR3 length, D gene, J gene. A D gene is named only where the DNA matches it firmly.

DNA: TGTGCCAGCAGCCCCGGGCTTACGGGACTAGCCCTCCAGGAGACCCAGTACTTC
CDR3: CASSPGLTGLALQETQYF
V: TRBV11-2
length: 18
D: TRBD2
J: TRBJ2-5

DNA: TGCAGCGTTGGCGGGGCCAGGACTCACACAGATACGCAGTATTTT
CDR3: CSVGGARTHTDTQYF
V: TRBV29-1
length: 15
D: -
J: TRBJ2-3

DNA: TGTGCCAGCAGTGATCCCAGGGTTTTCACCGGGGAGCTGTTTTTT
CDR3: CASSDPRVFTGELFF
V: TRBV2
length: 15
D: -
J: TRBJ2-2

DNA: TGCGCCAGCAGCCACACTAGCGGGGGGGAAACCTACAATGAGCAGTTCTTC
CDR3: CASSHTSGGETYNEQFF
V: TRBV4-1
length: 17
D: TRBD2
J: TRBJ2-1

DNA: TGTGCCAGCTCCAGCGTCCCTGGGTACGAGCAGTACTTC
CDR3: CASSSVPGYEQYF
V: TRBV6-1
length: 13
D: -
J: TRBJ2-7

DNA: TGTGCCAGTAGTGTCCTAGAAAGTGGCTACGAGCAGTACTTC
CDR3: CASSVLESGYEQYF
V: TRBV19
length: 14
D: -
J: TRBJ2-7

DNA: TGTGCCAGCAGGAATCGGGGGGACAGGGGTTACAATGAGCAGTTCTTC
CDR3: CASRNRGDRGYNEQFF
V: TRBV2
length: 16
D: TRBD1
J: TRBJ2-1

DNA: TGTGCCAGCAGCTTATCAGTACACAGGGATTCCTACGAGCAGTACTTC
CDR3: CASSLSVHRDSYEQYF
V: TRBV7-2
length: 16
D: -
J: TRBJ2-7

DNA: TGCGCCAGCAGCCAAGAAGGACTGAGCTCCTACGAGCAGTACTTC
CDR3: CASSQEGLSSYEQYF
V: TRBV4-1
length: 15
D: -
J: TRBJ2-7

DNA: TGTGCCAGCAGCCTGCGGGTTAACGAGCAGTACTTC
CDR3: CASSLRVNEQYF
V: TRBV7-9
length: 12
D: -
J: TRBJ2-7

DNA: TGTGCCAGCAGCGTAGCCCCAGTCCCCCCTTACGAGCAGTACTTC
CDR3: CASSVAPVPPYEQYF
V: TRBV9
length: 15
D: -
J: TRBJ2-7

DNA: TGTGCCAGCAGCTCAGATCTGGGCCCCCTAAAACTGTTTTTT
CDR3: CASSSDLGPLKLFF
V: TRBV7-9
length: 14
D: -
J: TRBJ1-4

DNA: TGTGCCAGCAGCTTAGGTCTGCGGGGGGCCACTTTT
CDR3: CASSLGLRGATF
V: TRBV7-2
length: 12
D: TRBD2
J: TRBJ2-3

DNA: TGTGCCAGCAGCGTAGGGTCAGGGGCCAGGAGCTCCTACGAGCAGTACTTC
CDR3: CASSVGSGARSSYEQYF
V: TRBV9
length: 17
D: -
J: TRBJ2-7

DNA: TGTGCCAGCAGTGAAGATCGGGTAAACTATCGAGGCTACACCTTC
CDR3: CASSEDRVNYRGYTF
V: TRBV6-1
length: 15
D: -
J: TRBJ1-2

DNA: TGTGCCAGTACTAAACGGGGGGGCACAGATACGCAGTATTTT
CDR3: CASTKRGGTDTQYF
V: TRBV5-4
length: 14
D: TRBD2
J: TRBJ2-3

DNA: TGCGCCAGCAGCGGACCCGGGACAGGGGTAGATACGCAGTATTTT
CDR3: CASSGPGTGVDTQYF
V: TRBV5-1
length: 15
D: TRBD1
J: TRBJ2-3

DNA: TGCGCCAGCAGCCTACGACAGGGGAGATCAGATACGCAGTATTTT
CDR3: CASSLRQGRSDTQYF
V: TRBV4-1
length: 15
D: TRBD1
J: TRBJ2-3

DNA: TGCGCCAGCAGCTTGGACAGGGGGGAGGGGGAGACTGAAGCTTTCTTT
CDR3: CASSLDRGEGETEAFF
V: TRBV5-1
length: 16
D: TRBD1
J: TRBJ1-1

DNA: TGTGCCAGCAGCTTAAGTGACGGGGACACTGAAGCTTTCTTT
CDR3: CASSLSDGDTEAFF
V: TRBV7-3
length: 14
D: -
J: TRBJ1-1

DNA: TGCGCCAGCAGCCAGGAGAGCTTCGCAGGGCATGCAGATACGCAGTATTTT
CDR3: CASSQESFAGHADTQYF
V: TRBV4-1
length: 17
D: -
J: TRBJ2-3

DNA: TGTGCCATCAGCCAGGGGGCTGGCGATGAGCAGTTCTTC
CDR3: CAISQGAGDEQFF
V: TRBV10-3
length: 13
D: TRBD1
J: TRBJ2-1

DNA: TGTGCCAGTAGTGCCGGGACAGGGGGCTACGAGCAGTACTTC
CDR3: CASSAGTGGYEQYF
V: TRBV2
length: 14
D: TRBD1
J: TRBJ2-7

DNA: TGTGCCAGTAGTAGAACAGGGGAGGGCAATCAGCCCCAGCATTTT
CDR3: CASSRTGEGNQPQHF
V: TRBV19
length: 15
D: TRBD1
J: TRBJ1-5

DNA: TGCAGTGCTGAACAGGGTGTAAAACTGTTTTTT
CDR3: CSAEQGVKLFF
V: TRBV20-1
length: 11
D: -
J: TRBJ1-4

DNA: TGTGCCAGCAGCCCAACTAGCGGGGGAGGAAATGAGCAGTTCTTC
CDR3: CASSPTSGGGNEQFF
V: TRBV7-3
length: 15
D: TRBD2
J: TRBJ2-1

DNA: TGTGCCAGCAGCCTGGGACACGGGATGACTGAAGCTTTCTTT
CDR3: CASSLGHGMTEAFF
V: TRBV7-2
length: 14
D: -
J: TRBJ1-1

DNA: TGTGCCAGCAGTTCCACCACAGGGGCCGGGGAGCTGTTTTTT
CDR3: CASSSTTGAGELFF
V: TRBV6-5
length: 14
D: TRBD1
J: TRBJ2-2

DNA: TGTGCCAGTTTGCCGGACAGGGTGAACACCGGGGAGCTGTTTTTT
CDR3: CASLPDRVNTGELFF
V: TRBV2
length: 15
D: TRBD1
J: TRBJ2-2

DNA: TGCAGCGTTGAAGATCCCCGGCTAGCAGAGACCCAGTACTTC
CDR3: CSVEDPRLAETQYF
V: TRBV29-1
length: 14
D: -
J: TRBJ2-5

DNA: TGTGCCAGCAGCTTTAGGCGCAATCCTAGCTACGAGCAGTACTTC
CDR3: CASSFRRNPSYEQYF
V: TRBV5-6
length: 15
D: -
J: TRBJ2-7

DNA: TGTGCCAGTACTAAGGGAGGGACCCCGAACACTGAAGCTTTCTTT
CDR3: CASTKGGTPNTEAFF
V: TRBV19
length: 15
D: -
J: TRBJ1-1

DNA: TGCGCCAGCAGCTGGACTAGGATTGACGGGGAGCTGTTTTTT
CDR3: CASSWTRIDGELFF
V: TRBV5-1
length: 14
D: TRBD2
J: TRBJ2-2

DNA: TGTGCCTGGAGTCGGGGGGAGGGGCATTACAATGAGCAGTTCTTC
CDR3: CAWSRGEGHYNEQFF
V: TRBV30
length: 15
D: TRBD2
J: TRBJ2-1

DNA: TGCGCCAGCAGCCCCCTGGGGGGAACTAGCGGGCGCTACCAAGAGACCCAGTACTTC
CDR3: CASSPLGGTSGRYQETQYF
V: TRBV4-1
length: 19
D: TRBD2
J: TRBJ2-5

DNA: TGTGCCTGGAGTGTCCCGGGACATTTACTGGGGCTCGGTTTCTTT
CDR3: CAWSVPGHLLGLGFF
V: TRBV30
length: 15
D: -
J: TRBJ1-1

DNA: TGTGCCAGCACCTACGGGACAGAGGAGTTCTTC
CDR3: CASTYGTEEFF
V: TRBV7-9
length: 11
D: TRBD1
J: TRBJ2-1

DNA: TGTGCCAGCAGCCCCGACAGGGACTATGGCTACACCTTC
CDR3: CASSPDRDYGYTF
V: TRBV9
length: 13
D: TRBD1
J: TRBJ1-2

DNA: TGTGCCAGCAGCTGGGTCGATGGACAGGGCTCACCCCTCCACTTT
CDR3: CASSWVDGQGSPLHF
V: TRBV5-6
length: 15
D: TRBD1
J: TRBJ1-6

DNA: TGTGCCAGCAGCCCCACAGCTAACTATGGCTACACCTTC
CDR3: CASSPTANYGYTF
V: TRBV7-9
length: 13
D: -
J: TRBJ1-2

DNA: TGTGCCAGCTCACTTTACGCGGGGGAATTGGTTTTT
CDR3: CASSLYAGELVF
V: TRBV18
length: 12
D: -
J: TRBJ1-4

DNA: TGTGCCAGCAGTCGAACAGGACAGGGGACAAATCAGCCCCAGCATTTT
CDR3: CASSRTGQGTNQPQHF
V: TRBV27
length: 16
D: TRBD1
J: TRBJ1-5

DNA: TGTGCCAGCAGGGACAGCAAAGAGACCCAGTACTTC
CDR3: CASRDSKETQYF
V: TRBV6-5
length: 12
D: -
J: TRBJ2-5

DNA: TGTGCCAGCAGCTTAGATTCCACAGGGGAGACCCAGTACTTC
CDR3: CASSLDSTGETQYF
V: TRBV11-2
length: 14
D: -
J: TRBJ2-5

DNA: TGTGCCAGCAGTGAAGTCGGACAGACCACGTATGGCTACACCTTC
CDR3: CASSEVGQTTYGYTF
V: TRBV2
length: 15
D: -
J: TRBJ1-2

DNA: TGTGCCAGCAGCCTCCTTGGGAGAGGGACTGAAGCTTTCTTT
CDR3: CASSLLGRGTEAFF
V: TRBV7-6
length: 14
D: -
J: TRBJ1-1